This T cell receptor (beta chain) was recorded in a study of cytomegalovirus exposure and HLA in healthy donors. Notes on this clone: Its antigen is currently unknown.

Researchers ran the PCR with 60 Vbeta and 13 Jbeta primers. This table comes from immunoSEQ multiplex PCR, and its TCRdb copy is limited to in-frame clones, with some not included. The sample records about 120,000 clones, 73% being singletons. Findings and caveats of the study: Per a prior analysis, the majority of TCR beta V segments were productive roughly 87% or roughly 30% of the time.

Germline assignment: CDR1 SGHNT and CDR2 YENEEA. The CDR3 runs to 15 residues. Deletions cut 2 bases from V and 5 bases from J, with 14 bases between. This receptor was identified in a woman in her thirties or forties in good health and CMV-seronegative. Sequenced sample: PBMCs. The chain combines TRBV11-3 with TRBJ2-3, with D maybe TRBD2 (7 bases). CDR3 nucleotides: TGTGCCAGCAGCTTACGCGGGGGCCGGGGAGATACGCAGTATTTT. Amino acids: CASSLRGGRGDTQYF.